One sample yielded the 10 T cell receptor beta chains listed below, sequenced in a study of blood T cells in healthy people across ages. A second PCR of 7 to 11 cycles used a sample-barcoded 5' primer and a J-beta primer mix. TCRdb reprocessed the 5' RACE reads via MiXCR and lists one record per CDR3 protein. The sample lists hundreds of thousands of distinct CDR3 sequences; roughly three fifths were seen once. Sequences were obtained from blood. The receptors derive from a man aged 35 to 55 in good health.

This clonotype was recorded at least ten times. The chain employs TRBV20-1 and TRBJ2-7, with 12 bases that match TRBD1. This CDR3 comprises 15 residues. V shed 6 bases and J 2 bases; nucleotides not matched to a gene: 8. Germline assignment: CDR1 DFQATT and CDR2 SNEGSKA (reference sequence). DNA of the CDR3: TGCAGTGCGGCCGGGACAGGGGGCGAGACCTACGAGCAGTACTTC. Its translation: CSAAGTGGETYEQYF.

The chain combines TRBV6-2 or TRBV6-3 with TRBJ2-4, with a possible D match to TRBD1 (6 bases). This CDR3 has 15 amino acids. The V gene lost 6 bases and the J gene lost 1 base, with 13 bases spanning the gap. CDR1 MNHEY and CDR2 SVGEGT come from the germline V gene. CDR3 sequence (DNA): TGTGCCAGCAGACCAAACAGGGCGGCCAAAAACATTCAGTACTTC. It yields the protein CASRPNRAAKNIQYF.

The chain combines TRBV6-1 with TRBJ1-6; unclear D gene. The germline gives CDR1 MNHNS, CDR2 SASEGT. The CDR3 spans 16 residues. Between the trimmed V and J ends, which lost 6 bases and 8 bases, there was a span of 20 bases. Here the CDR3 reads CASRGRDGEFYSPLHF. The CDR3, as DNA: TGTGCCAGCAGGGGTAGAGACGGCGAGTTTTATTCACCCCTCCACTTT.

The V gene is TRBV7-2, the J gene TRBJ2-5; 14 bases match TRBD2. The CDR3 has 17 residues. Germline-derived CDR1 and CDR2 are SGHTA and FQGNSA. The J segment lost 9 bases and the V segment lost 4 bases, leaving 13 bases of the junction unmatched. The CDR3 reads CASSSGLAGGMLPAQYF. DNA of the CDR3: TGTGCCAGCAGCTCAGGACTAGCGGGGGGTATGTTGCCGGCCCAGTACTTC.

The chain carries TRBV5-1 and TRBJ2-2, with unresolved D. V gave up 4 bases and J gave up 2 bases, with 27 bases separating them. The CDR3 has 20 residues. The germline gives CDR1 SGHRS, CDR2 YFSETQ. CDR3 sequence: CASSVIVRRRPEDNTGELFF. The CDR3, as DNA: TGCGCCAGCAGCGTGATAGTCCGTCGACGACCTGAGGACAACACCGGGGAGCTGTTTTTT.

This clonotype was recorded once. The chain is built from TRBV9 and TRBJ2-1, with D perhaps matching TRBD2 (6 bases). The CDR3 length is 15 residues. Looked up from germline, CDR1 is SGDLS and CDR2 is YYNGEE. Trimming took 2 bases from V and 4 from J, leaving 13 bases between them. DNA of the CDR3: TGTGCCAGCAGCGTGACGGGGGTTCCTTACAATGAGCAGTTCTTC. Translation: CASSVTGVPYNEQFF. The whole variable domain, remainder taken from reference TRBV9 and TRBJ2-1, is DSGVTQTPKHLITATGQRVTLRCSPRSGDLSVYWYQQSLDQGLQFLIQYYNGEERAKGNILERFSAQQFPDLHSELNLSSLELGDSALYFCASSVTGVPYNEQFFGPGTRLTVL.

This clonotype showed up just a few times. The chain uses TRBV15 and TRBJ2-7; unclear D gene. Germline V gene data show CDR1 as LNHNV and CDR2 as YYDKDF (reference sequence). The CDR3 consists of 16 residues. Trimming stripped 0 bases from V and 7 bases from J, with 19 bases between. The CDR3 is CATSRDLGMIYNEQYF. The DNA of the CDR3 is TGTGCCACCAGCAGAGATTTGGGGATGATCTACAATGAGCAGTACTTC.

This clonotype was recorded a few times. The rearrangement joins TRBV7-9 to TRBJ1-2; weak D call: TRBD1 (5 bases). Looked up from germline, CDR1 is SEHNR and CDR2 is FQNEAQ (reference sequence). The V and J ends lost 5 bases and 0 bases respectively, with 10 bases between them. The CDR3 is 14 amino acids. CDR3 residues: CASSPRGSNYGYTF. CDR3 in DNA: TGTGCCAGCAGCCCTAGGGGCTCTAACTATGGCTACACCTTC.

This chain uses TRBV29-1 with TRBJ1-2; 8 nucleotides agree with TRBD1. CDR3 length equals 13 residues. Germline values: CDR1 SQVTM, CDR2 ANQGSEA. V trimming: 7 bases; J trimming: 1 base; junction bases outside the gene matches: 5. CDR3: CSATGGDNYGYTF. The CDR3, as DNA: TGCAGCGCCACAGGGGGGGATAACTATGGCTACACCTTC.

V gene TRBV20-1 combines with J gene TRBJ2-1; the D is unclear. Trimming took 0 bases from V and 4 from J, leaving 13 bases between them. Germline V lookup: CDR1 DFQATT, CDR2 SNEGSKA (reference sequence). The CDR3 is made up of 15 amino acids. The CDR3 DNA reads as TGCAGTGCTAGAGATTCGAGTCGGGCGTACAATGAGCAGTTCTTC. It encodes CSARDSSRAYNEQFF.